The 29 T cell receptor beta chains listed next were all sequenced from one sample in a study of T-cell reconstitution after alpha-beta-depleted transplantation in children. Preparation of the TCRbeta library was carried out with unique molecular identifiers. TCRdb recomputed calls from the PCR reads with MiXCR, one row per CDR3 protein. The table shows some 840,000 distinct CDR3 sequences, with less than 20% occurring only once. The sequencing here drew on PBMCs, mostly from graft donor cells, taken 360 days after TCRalphabeta/CD19-depleted stem cell transplant. Receptors originate from a male patient younger than 18 who had a stem cell transplant for acute lymphoblastic leukemia, so the T cells may come from the graft donor.

A few counts support this clonotype. The chain recombines TRBV18 with TRBJ2-7; the match to TRBD1 covers 7 bases. Per germline, CDR1 KGHSH and CDR2 LQKENI. Germline trimming cut 3 bases from V and 0 bases from J; bases unmatched to any gene: 8. This CDR3 region has 16 residues. The CDR3 DNA reads TGTGCCAGCTCACCCAGACAGGGTAGTACCTCCTACGAGCAGTACTTC. Translation gives CASSPRQGSTSYEQYF.

This clonotype has only a few counts. The chain combines TRBV5-1 with TRBJ2-7; the D gene is possibly TRBD2 (6 bases). Germline V lookup: CDR1 SGHRS, CDR2 YFSETQ. Trimming took 0 bases from V and 6 from J, leaving 13 bases between them. There are 14 residues in the CDR3. Here the CDR3 DNA reads TGCGCCAGCAGCTTGGACACGTTCGGGGGCGAGCAGTACTTC. This translates into CASSLDTFGGEQYF.

This clonotype was observed a few times. The V gene is TRBV20-1, the J gene TRBJ1-1; 7 bases agree with TRBD1. The CDR3 has 18 amino acids. V was pared by 2 bases and J by 1 base, with 16 bases of the junction left unmatched. CDR1 DFQATT and CDR2 SNEGSKA come from the germline V gene (reference sequence). DNA of the CDR3: TGCAGTGCTAGAACCCCCACAGGAGGGGGCCCACCGAACACTGAAGCTTTCTTT. Translation: CSARTPTGGGPPNTEAFF.

V and J are TRBV4-1 and TRBJ2-3; maybe TRBD2 (6 bases). Germline CDR1 MGHRA, CDR2 YSYEKL. The CDR3 contains 19 residues. V shed 1 base and J shed 0 bases, with 20 bases lying between them. The CDR3 here is CASSQGGNRGIRSTDTQYF. CDR3 in DNA: TGCGCCAGCAGCCAAGGAGGCAATCGGGGGATTCGTAGCACAGATACGCAGTATTTT.

The chain couples TRBV11-2 to TRBJ1-2, with 8 bases aligning to TRBD1. With V trimmed by 1 base and J by 2 bases, 6 bases remained unmatched. The CDR3 is 16 amino acids. Germline CDR1 is SGHAT and CDR2 is FQNNGV. The CDR3 loop is CASSLVQGVWNYGYTF. The CDR3 coding sequence is TGTGCCAGCAGCTTAGTACAGGGGGTGTGGAACTATGGCTACACCTTC. Filled out from reference TRBV11-2 and TRBJ1-2, the complete variable domain reads EAGVAQSPRYKIIEKRQSVAFWCNPISGHATLYWYQQILGQGPKLLIQFQNNGVVDDSQLPKDRFSAERLKGVDSTLKIQPAKLEDSAVYLCASSLVQGVWNYGYTFGSGTRLTVV.

The chain is built from TRBV4-1 and TRBJ2-1; the match to TRBD2 covers 13 bases. V shed 4 bases and J 9 bases; nucleotides not matched to a gene: 9. CDR3 length equals 16 residues. Germline CDR1 is MGHRA and CDR2 is YSYEKL. The CDR3: CASSRGTSGRVGEQFF. The CDR3 DNA reads TGCGCCAGCAGCCGCGGCACTAGCGGGAGGGTAGGTGAGCAGTTCTTC.

This chain joins TRBV13 and TRBJ2-7, with 12 bases aligning to TRBD2. V shed 6 bases, J shed 4 bases, and the junction held 19 bases outside the gene matches. Germline CDR1 reads PRHDT; CDR2 reads FYEKMQ (reference sequence). The length of the CDR3 is 19 residues. This chain's CDR3 is CASRSGKGLAGGRRYEQYF. The CDR3, as DNA: TGTGCCAGCAGATCCGGAAAGGGACTAGCGGGTGGTAGAAGGTACGAGCAGTACTTC.

This clonotype occurred a few times. The genes are TRBV7-8 and TRBJ2-3; 12 positions match TRBD2. Trimming took 3 bases from V and 1 from J; bases not matched to a gene: 5. This CDR3 comprises 17 residues. Per the germline V gene, CDR1 is SGHVS and CDR2 is FQNEAQ. This CDR3 is CASSLKRLAGGTDTQYF. CDR3 nucleotides: TGTGCCAGCAGCTTGAAGCGACTAGCGGGAGGCACAGATACGCAGTATTTT. The full variable domain, completed using reference TRBV7-8 and TRBJ2-3, is GAGVSQSPRYKVAKRGQDVALRCDPISGHVSLFWYQQALGQGPEFLTYFQNEAQLDKSGLPSDRFFAERPEGSVSTLKIQRTQQEDSAVYLCASSLKRLAGGTDTQYFGPGTRLTVL.

The chain joins TRBV20-1 to TRBJ2-7; D is possibly TRBD1 (6 bases). The V and J ends lost 0 bases and 2 bases respectively, with 11 bases between them. The CDR3 totals 14 residues. Germline CDR1 and CDR2: DFQATT and SNEGSKA (reference sequence). The CDR3 coding sequence is TGCAGTGCTAGAGATCGACAGGTGACCTACGAGCAGTACTTC. Amino acid sequence: CSARDRQVTYEQYF.

The chain joins TRBV7-3 to TRBJ2-4; maybe TRBD1 (6 bases). The germline gives CDR1 SGHTA, CDR2 FQGTGA. This CDR3 has 18 amino acids. Trimming cost V 5 bases and J 3 bases, with 23 bases left between them. As DNA, the CDR3 is TGTGCCAGCAGCCCACACCCTCCGGACAGAAAATACAAAAACATTCAGTACTTC. This gives the protein CASSPHPPDRKYKNIQYF.

This clonotype was seen only a few times. This sequence joins TRBV6-2 or TRBV6-3 and TRBJ2-1; 10 nucleotides line up with TRBD2. J gave up 0 bases and V 5 bases, and 16 bases lay outside the gene matches. Germline V gives CDR1 MNHEY, CDR2 SVGEGT. The CDR3 contains 20 residues. CDR3 DNA sequence: TGTGCCAGCAGTACCCAAGGACTAGCGGAGTTCACTGGCTCCTACAATGAGCAGTTCTTC. This codes for CASSTQGLAEFTGSYNEQFF.

The chain combines TRBV7-8 with TRBJ2-5, with a tentative D call TRBD2 (5 bases). Germline assignment: CDR1 SGHVS and CDR2 FQNEAQ. CDR3 length: 14 residues. V lost 1 base and J 9 bases, leaving 15 bases between the germline ends. In DNA form, the CDR3 reads TGTGCCAGCAGCTTAGGGGCGGACCGGGGATCCCAGTACTTC. It translates to CASSLGADRGSQYF.

With regard to this clonotype: The germline gene is not matched at one end of the junction; a read error may be the cause. J is TRBJ2-7 and V is TRBV12-3 or TRBV12-4, with TRBD2 matching over 10 bases. This CDR3 spans 16 amino acids. The CDR3 region has the DNA TGTGCCAGCAGTTCGACAACCCAGGTGACTAGCGGGTCCCCGGACTTC. Translating it yields CASSSTTQVTSGSPDF.

This clonotype was seen more than once but under ten times. Here the CDR3 reads CSVLGTNQETQYF. In DNA, the CDR3 is TGCAGCGTTTTAGGAACCAACCAAGAGACCCAGTACTTC. The V call is TRBV29-1, the J call TRBJ2-5; D is undetermined. The CDR3 has 13 amino acids. V was shortened by 5 bases and J by 0 bases, with 10 bases between the two germline ends. Germline CDR1 and CDR2: SQVTM and ANQGSEA. The complete variable domain, with remaining parts taken from reference TRBV29-1 and TRBJ2-5, reads SAVISQKPSRDICQRGTSLTIQCQVDSQVTMMFWYRQQPGQSLTLIATANQGSEATYESGFVIDKFPISRPNLTFSTLTVSNMSPEDSSIYLCSVLGTNQETQYFGPGTRLLVL.

The chain is built from TRBV7-9 and TRBJ2-1, with D unresolved. The CDR3 totals 13 residues. V lost 2 bases and J 7 bases, leaving 9 bases between the germline ends. The V gene's germline CDR1 is SEHNR and CDR2 FQNEAQ (reference sequence). In nucleotides, the CDR3 is TGTGCCAGCAGCTTACCAGGATCTAATGAGCAGTTCTTC. Protein: CASSLPGSNEQFF.

This clonotype was detected many times. The chain carries TRBV7-2 and TRBJ1-2; D not resolved. Looked up from germline, CDR1 is SGHTA and CDR2 is FQGNSA. The V end lost 5 bases, the J end lost 2 bases, and 15 bases lay between the germline ends. CDR3 length equals 15 residues. The CDR3 here is CASSAPGSPNYGYTF. The CDR3 DNA reads TGTGCCAGCAGCGCGCCGGGATCCCCAAACTATGGCTACACCTTC.

V is TRBV12-3 or TRBV12-4 and J is TRBJ2-1; 10 bases agree with TRBD1. The CDR3 runs 15 residues. The ends lost 10 bases at V and 4 bases at J; junction bases unmatched: 10. CDR3 DNA: TGTGCCACCGTACCGGGACAGGGGAGGTACAATGAGCAGTTCTTC. It is translated as CATVPGQGRYNEQFF.

This chain connects TRBV20-1 to TRBJ1-2; D is unresolved. The length of the CDR3 is 11 residues. V was clipped by 3 bases and J by 8 bases, with 10 bases between them. Germline V gives CDR1 DFQATT, CDR2 SNEGSKA (reference sequence). The CDR3 here is CSARAGKGYTF. CDR3 in DNA: TGCAGTGCTAGGGCGGGGAAGGGCTACACCTTC.

This clonotype occurred a few times. The chain has TRBV29-1 and TRBJ1-1, with D perhaps matching TRBD1 (6 bases). V dropped 7 bases and J dropped 7 bases, with 19 bases sitting between them. Germline V gives CDR1 SQVTM, CDR2 ANQGSEA. This CDR3 is built from 13 residues. The CDR3 DNA sequence: TGCAGCGCTCCTCCCAGGGGAGAGGGTGAAGCTTTCTTT. It yields the protein CSAPPRGEGEAFF.

This clonotype has a handful of counts. Here the CDR3 reads CASSFELAGVQYF. The CDR3 coding sequence is TGCGCCAGCAGCTTTGAACTAGCGGGTGTGCAGTACTTC. V and J are TRBV5-1 and TRBJ2-7; 9 nucleotides match TRBD2. The CDR3 is 13 residues long. The J segment lost 9 bases and the V segment lost 2 bases, leaving 6 bases of the junction unmatched. Germline V gene sequence: CDR1 SGHRS, CDR2 YFSETQ.

The V gene is TRBV9, the J gene TRBJ2-1; 8 bases agree with TRBD2. The CDR3 consists of 15 residues. V gave up 3 bases and J gave up 5 bases; unmatched junction bases: 7. The V gene's germline CDR1 is SGDLS and CDR2 YYNGEE. CDR3 in amino acids: CASSGGGLVNNEQFF. The CDR3, as DNA: TGTGCCAGCAGCGGGGGGGGACTAGTCAACAATGAGCAGTTCTTC.

This clonotype has only a few counts. The CDR3 loop is CASSRDPYTGELFF. Written as DNA, the CDR3 is TGTGCCAGCTCACGTGACCCCTACACCGGGGAGCTGTTTTTT. This chain uses TRBV18 with TRBJ2-2; no definite D call. The CDR3 runs to 14 residues. The germline V and J ends were trimmed by 4 bases and 3 bases, with 9 bases remaining between them. Germline loops: CDR1 KGHSH, CDR2 LQKENI.

This clonotype was seen only a few times. This rearrangement joins TRBV20-1 to TRBJ2-7; TRBD2 agrees at 9 bases. The length of the CDR3 is 15 residues. The germline gives CDR1 DFQATT, CDR2 SNEGSKA (reference sequence). V lost 0 bases to trimming and J lost 3 bases; unmatched junction nucleotides: 6. CDR3 amino acids: CSARDRTSVGYEQYF. The CDR3 region has the DNA TGCAGTGCTAGAGATCGGACTAGCGTTGGCTACGAGCAGTACTTC.

This clonotype was counted at least ten times. CDR3 amino acids: CASSRRDVGGTEAFF. CDR3 DNA sequence: TGTGCCAGCTCACGAAGGGACGTCGGAGGCACTGAAGCTTTCTTT. This rearrangement joins TRBV12-3 or TRBV12-4 to TRBJ1-1; D may be TRBD1 (5 bases). Trimming shortened V by 8 bases and J by 4 bases, and 20 bases separated the two germline ends. The CDR3 covers 15 residues.

This clonotype appeared a few times. The genes are TRBV20-1 and TRBJ2-7; D is ambiguous. The V end was cut by 5 bases, the J end by 9 bases, with 17 bases between. Per germline, CDR1 DFQATT and CDR2 SNEGSKA (reference sequence). The CDR3 runs to 12 residues. CDR3: CSAYDRPSGQYF. CDR3 nucleotides: TGCAGTGCTTACGACCGGCCTTCGGGGCAGTACTTC.

This chain links TRBV20-1 with TRBJ2-5; 8 bases are shared with TRBD2. CDR1 DFQATT and CDR2 SNEGSKA come from the germline V gene (reference sequence). The CDR3 consists of 16 residues. The V and J ends lost 0 bases and 5 bases, in that order; junction bases with no gene match: 11. The CDR3 is CSARDKVAGSLETQYF. In DNA, the CDR3 is TGCAGTGCTAGAGATAAGGTAGCGGGATCCTTGGAGACCCAGTACTTC.

This clonotype has only a few counts. V and J are TRBV7-9 and TRBJ2-7; D gene ambiguous. Germline V lookup: CDR1 SEHNR, CDR2 FQNEAQ (reference sequence). Trimming shortened V by 5 bases and J by 1 base, and 15 bases separated the two germline ends. The CDR3 covers 15 residues. CDR3 sequence (DNA): TGTGCCAGCAGCCGCGGAACCCTGAGGTCCTACGAGCAGTACTTC. This gives the protein CASSRGTLRSYEQYF. The variable domain in full, completed from reference TRBV7-9 and TRBJ2-7, reads DTGVSQNPRHKITKRGQNVTFRCDPISEHNRLYWYRQTLGQGPEFLTYFQNEAQLEKSRLLSDRFSAERPKGSFSTLEIQRTEQGDSAMYLCASSRGTLRSYEQYFGPGTRLTVT.

This clonotype has a handful of counts. CDR3 DNA sequence: TGCGCCAGCAGCCAGTTTAGTCAGGGGTCCTACGAGCAGTACTTC. It is translated as CASSQFSQGSYEQYF. The chain uses TRBV4-1 and TRBJ2-7, with D maybe TRBD1 (6 bases). Germline V gives CDR1 MGHRA, CDR2 YSYEKL. This CDR3 is 15 amino acids long. V was shortened by 3 bases and J by 1 base, with 13 bases between the two germline ends.

The chain is built from TRBV12-3 or TRBV12-4 and TRBJ1-2, with D perhaps TRBD1 (5 bases). The CDR3 is 11 residues long. Trimming took 4 bases from V and 7 from J, leaving 7 bases between them. The CDR3 here is CASSWGFGYTF. For the CDR3, the DNA is TGTGCCAGCAGTTGGGGGTTTGGCTACACCTTC.